This T cell receptor (beta chain) was obtained from a study of blood T cell repertoires in COVID-19. Generated by immunoSEQ multiplex PCR, the TCRdb table keeps only in-frame clones and is missing some. The sample yields roughly 110,000 clones, about 80% seen once. V trimming: 4 bases; J trimming: 8 bases; junction bases outside the gene matches: 13. Germline V lookup: CDR1 SGHAT, CDR2 FQDESV (reference sequence). There are 16 residues in the CDR3. The source is a man between 65 and 80 years old with acute or convalescent COVID-19. V and J are TRBV11-1 and TRBJ2-1; 8 positions match TRBD1. The sample was peripheral blood. CDR3 sequence: CASSYDRGGRVDEQFF. CDR3 nucleotide sequence: TGTGCCAGCAGCTACGACAGGGGAGGAAGGGTGGATGAGCAGTTCTTC.